These 25 T cell receptor beta chains share one sample of origin, sequenced in a study of T-cell reconstitution after alpha-beta-depleted transplantation in children. Unique molecular identifiers were incorporated into the prepared TCRbeta library. TCRdb passed the PCR reads through MiXCR, listing each CDR3 protein once. This table holds about 17,000 distinct CDR3 sequences, approximately 5.2% found once. The specimen comprised PBMCs, sampled before TCRalphabeta/CD19-depleted stem cell transplant. Receptors originate from a boy younger than 18 with acute lymphoblastic leukemia, due to receive a stem cell transplant.

In this sample, this clonotype is medium-sized (0.01 to 0.1%). The J gene is TRBJ2-2, the V gene TRBV20-1, with TRBD2 matching 13 bases. V lost 3 bases and J lost 9; bases outside the gene matches: 7. This CDR3 is 15 amino acids long. CDR1 and CDR2 from the germline V gene are DFQATT and SNEGSKA (reference sequence). CDR3 in DNA: TGCAGTGCTAGGGGGACTAGCGGGGCCCACCGGGAGCTGTTTTTT. Amino acid sequence: CSARGTSGAHRELFF.

This clonotype came up many times. The chain carries TRBV5-1 and TRBJ2-1; TRBD2 matches 12 bases. Germline lookup yields CDR1 SGHRS and CDR2 YFSETQ. There are 17 residues in the CDR3. V lost 0 bases to trimming and J lost 10 bases; unmatched junction nucleotides: 11. The CDR3 here is CASSLGGLAGHTGEQFF. CDR3 nucleotides: TGCGCCAGCAGCTTGGGCGGACTAGCGGGACATACGGGGGAGCAGTTCTTC.

This clonotype has at least ten counts. This chain joins TRBV11-2 and TRBJ2-1; tentative D call: TRBD2 (7 bases). Germline V lookup: CDR1 SGHAT, CDR2 FQNNGV. There are 16 residues in the CDR3. V was shortened by 0 bases and J by 2 bases, with 11 bases between the two germline ends. The DNA of the CDR3 is TGTGCCAGCAGCTTAGAGGTGCGGGGGCCCTACAATGAGCAGTTCTTC. Its translation: CASSLEVRGPYNEQFF.

This clonotype has just a few counts. This rearrangement joins TRBV30 to TRBJ1-3; weak D call: TRBD1 (6 bases). V lost 1 base and J 4 bases, leaving 17 bases between the germline ends. From germline, CDR1 is GTSNPN and CDR2 SVGIG (reference sequence). The CDR3 sequence is 16 residues long. The CDR3 nucleotides are TGTGCCTGGAGTGCCACTACAGGGATGCGAGGAAACACCATATATTTT. The encoded protein is CAWSATTGMRGNTIYF.

This clonotype was seen repeatedly, ten times or more. The chain recombines TRBV20-1 with TRBJ1-6, with 9 nucleotides matching TRBD1. Per germline, CDR1 DFQATT and CDR2 SNEGSKA (reference sequence). The junction had 2 bases not matched to a gene; V was cut back by 3 bases and J by 5 bases. The CDR3 is 14 amino acids. CDR3 DNA: TGCAGTGCTAGGGGGACAGGGAATAATTCACCCCTCCACTTT. Protein: CSARGTGNNSPLHF.

At least ten counts were recorded for this clonotype. The genes are TRBV28 and TRBJ2-1; the match to TRBD2 covers 8 bases. V lost 5 bases and J lost 4; bases outside the gene matches: 10. The germline V gene encodes CDR1 MDHEN and CDR2 SYDVKM. The length of the CDR3 is 16 residues. CDR3: CASSTSGSGVYNEQFF. Written as DNA, the CDR3 is TGTGCCAGCAGTACCAGCGGGAGTGGGGTTTACAATGAGCAGTTCTTC.

There are many counts of this clonotype. The chain has TRBV20-1 and TRBJ2-7, with D unresolved. Trimming shortened V by 0 bases and J by 5 bases, and 23 bases separated the two germline ends. The CDR3 has 17 residues. Germline values: CDR1 DFQATT, CDR2 SNEGSKA (reference sequence). The CDR3 nucleotides read TGCAGTGCTAGAGATTTCGCTCGGGCCAGGTTTCTAGACGAGCAGTACTTC. Translation gives CSARDFARARFLDEQYF.

This clonotype was found many times. The rearrangement joins TRBV12-3 or TRBV12-4 to TRBJ2-3; 11 bases fit TRBD2. The CDR3 consists of 18 residues. Trimming took 6 bases from V and 0 from J; bases not matched to a gene: 11. The CDR3, as DNA: TGTGCCAGCAGCCTTACTAGCGGGGGATTATCTAGCACAGATACGCAGTATTTT. It encodes CASSLTSGGLSSTDTQYF.

Sample share makes this clonotype medium-sized. V usage is TRBV12-3 or TRBV12-4 and J usage is TRBJ2-5; 10 nucleotides align to TRBD1. This CDR3 spans 14 amino acids. V gave up 3 bases and J gave up 2 bases; unmatched junction bases: 0. The DNA of the CDR3 is TGTGCCAGCAGTTTGGGACAGGGGCAAGAGACCCAGTACTTC. Residues: CASSLGQGQETQYF.

This clonotype showed up many times. J is TRBJ1-1 and V is TRBV24-1, with D possibly TRBD1 on 5 matching bases. The CDR3 has 14 residues. CDR1 and CDR2 (germline): KGHDR, SFDVKD. Between the trimmed V and J ends, which lost 3 bases and 5 bases, there was a span of 12 bases. In DNA, the CDR3 is TGTGCCACCAGTGATGAGGGGTCCAAGACTGAAGCTTTCTTT. It encodes CATSDEGSKTEAFF.

This clonotype was picked up many times. CDR3 amino acids: CASSPLKDTQYF. CDR3 sequence (DNA): TGTGCCAGCAGCCCCCTCAAGGATACGCAGTATTTT. The V call is TRBV11-3, the J call TRBJ2-3; D is ambiguous. V lost 5 bases and J lost 6, with 9 bases in between. The germline V gene encodes CDR1 SGHNT and CDR2 YENEEA. The CDR3 spans 12 residues.

This clonotype rates as medium-sized. The chain couples TRBV3-1 to TRBJ2-7; the D is unclear. This CDR3 comprises 12 residues. Per germline, CDR1 LGHDT and CDR2 YNNKEL (reference sequence). V gave up 4 bases and J gave up 2 bases, with 6 bases separating them. CDR3 sequence: CASSLKTYEQYF. CDR3 coding DNA: TGTGCCAGCAGCCTTAAGACCTACGAGCAGTACTTC.

This clonotype has a count of ten or more. The chain links TRBV29-1 to TRBJ1-3; D is unclear. The CDR3 consists of 12 residues. Trimming stripped 1 base from V and 0 bases from J, with 1 base between. CDR1 is SQVTM and CDR2 is ANQGSEA in the germline V gene. CDR3 protein: CSVEASGNTIYF. The CDR3 nucleotides are TGCAGCGTTGAAGCCTCTGGAAACACCATATATTTT.

This clonotype was picked up many times. The V gene is TRBV3-1, the J gene TRBJ1-1; D gene ambiguous. Trimming left V 1 base short and J 6 bases short, with 21 bases between. Germline V gene data show CDR1 as LGHDT and CDR2 as YNNKEL (reference sequence). CDR3 length equals 17 residues. The CDR3 nucleotides read TGTGCCAGCAGCCAAGTTCCATATGGTGGGGTCGTCGCTGAAGCTTTCTTT. Translation gives CASSQVPYGGVVAEAFF.

This clonotype has ten or more counts. V and J are TRBV7-2 and TRBJ1-1; D is ambiguous. Germline V gene lookup returns CDR1 SGHTA and CDR2 FQGNSA. CDR3 length: 14 amino acids. V lost 1 base and J lost 4, with 10 bases in between. The CDR3 bases are TGTGCCAGCAGCTTAGAGGGATTCGTCACTGAAGCTTTCTTT. Translated: CASSLEGFVTEAFF.

This clonotype was seen many times. This chain connects TRBV20-1 to TRBJ2-7; D is uncertain. CDR3 size: 14 residues. Trimming left V 0 bases short and J 2 bases short, with 11 bases between. CDR1 DFQATT and CDR2 SNEGSKA come from the germline V gene (reference sequence). CDR3 amino acids: CSAREGRATYEQYF. The DNA for the CDR3 is TGCAGTGCTAGAGAGGGTCGGGCCACCTACGAGCAGTACTTC.

This clonotype was counted many times. The chain has TRBV28 and TRBJ2-5, with D uncertain. The CDR3 has 12 residues. V was trimmed by 2 bases and J by 7 bases, leaving 8 bases between them. Germline V gene sequence: CDR1 MDHEN, CDR2 SYDVKM. In DNA, the CDR3 is TGTGCCAGCAGTTTAGGGAAAGGGACCCAGTACTTC. It yields the protein CASSLGKGTQYF.

In its sample, this clonotype was seen many times. V usage is TRBV3-1 and J usage is TRBJ1-4; no definite D call. Germline-derived CDR1 and CDR2 are LGHDT and YNNKEL (reference sequence). The CDR3 totals 13 residues. The V end lost 1 base, the J end lost 13 bases, and 13 bases lay between the germline ends. The CDR3 region has the DNA TGTGCCAGCAGCCAAGCATTCAGGATGCGACTGTTTTTT. Amino acids: CASSQAFRMRLFF.

Many counts were recorded for this clonotype. This chain connects TRBV2 to TRBJ2-1; D unresolved. CDR3 length: 14 amino acids. Germline V gene sequence: CDR1 SNHLY, CDR2 FYNNEI. Trimming took off 7 bases at V and 5 bases at J, with 15 bases between the two ends. This CDR3 is CASTGKIVHNEQFF. CDR3 DNA sequence: TGTGCCAGCACGGGCAAGATCGTCCACAATGAGCAGTTCTTC. The full variable domain, with the rest looked up from reference TRBV2 and TRBJ2-1, is EPEVTQTPSHQVTQMGQEVILRCVPISNHLYFYWYRQILGQKVEFLVSFYNNEISEKSEIFDDQFSVERPDGSNFTLKIRSTKLEDSAMYFCASTGKIVHNEQFFGPGTRLTVL.

For this clonotype: This may arise from a read error, as a much more abundant clone is one base away. V is TRBV4-1 and J is TRBJ1-2, with TRBD1 matching 7 bases. The CDR3 spans 14 residues. From germline, CDR1 is MGHRA and CDR2 YSYEKL. The CDR3, as DNA: TGCGCCAGCTGCCAAGTAGGGGGCGTGGATGGCTACACCTTC. It specifies CASCQVGGVDGYTF.

This clonotype was counted many times. V gene TRBV5-8 combines with J gene TRBJ1-6; D is perhaps TRBD1 (5 bases). The CDR3 runs 17 residues. CDR1 is SGHTS, CDR2 YDEGEE, per germline. Trimming pared 4 bases from V and 3 bases from J, leaving 17 bases between. CDR3 coding DNA: TGTGCCAGCAGCCTCGCGGGGGGAGGGGACTATAATTCACCCCTCCACTTT. Translated: CASSLAGGGDYNSPLHF. Together with reference TRBV5-8 and TRBJ1-6, the CDR3 gives the full variable domain: EAGVTQSPTHLIKTRGQQATLRCSPISGHTSVYWYQQALGLGLQFLLWYDEGEERNRGNFPPRFSGRQFPNYSSELNVNALELEDSALYLCASSLAGGGDYNSPLHFGNGTRLTVT.

This clonotype has just a few counts. The V call is TRBV7-6, the J call TRBJ2-3, with D possibly matching TRBD2 (5 bases). Trimming removed 1 base at V and 4 bases at J, with 6 bases between. Germline V gene data show CDR1 as SGHVS and CDR2 as FNYEAQ. CDR3 length: 13 residues. CDR3 loop: CASSLVEADTQYF. CDR3 coding DNA: TGTGCCAGCAGCTTAGTGGAGGCAGATACGCAGTATTTT. The full variable domain, its missing parts supplied by reference TRBV7-6 and TRBJ2-3, is GAGVSQSPRYKVTKRGQDVALRCDPISGHVSLYWYRQALGQGPEFLTYFNYEAQQDKSGLPNDRFSAERPEGSISTLTIQRTEQRDSAMYRCASSLVEADTQYFGPGTRLTVL.

This clonotype was detected ten times or more. The CDR3 region is CASSLSPGTGELFF. The CDR3 nucleotides are TGCGCCAGCAGCCTCAGCCCAGGTACCGGGGAGCTGTTTTTT. The chain combines TRBV5-1 with TRBJ2-2; D gene uncertain. V dropped 4 bases and J dropped 5 bases, with 12 bases sitting between them. The germline V gene encodes CDR1 SGHRS and CDR2 YFSETQ. This CDR3 is built from 14 residues.

Within the sample, this clonotype is medium-sized. This chain joins TRBV4-2 and TRBJ2-3; weak D call: TRBD1 (5 bases). V was clipped by 0 bases and J by 5 bases, with 6 bases between them. Germline V gene data show CDR1 as LGHNA and CDR2 as YNFKEQ. The CDR3 covers 13 residues. The DNA of the CDR3 is TGTGCCAGCAGCCAAGAAACAGGAGATACGCAGTATTTT. Translated: CASSQETGDTQYF.

By proportion, this clonotype is medium-sized. The chain links TRBV12-3 or TRBV12-4 to TRBJ1-1, with unresolved D. The CDR3 has 13 residues. The V end lost 7 bases, the J end lost 1 base, and 10 bases lay between the germline ends. Here the CDR3 reads CASTRRGNTEAFF. CDR3 nucleotide sequence: TGTGCCAGCACCCGCCGGGGGAACACTGAAGCTTTCTTT.